This T cell receptor beta chain emerged from a study of blood T cell dynamics during melanoma immunotherapy (dated by TCRdb to between 2020 and 2021). About the study as a whole: All patients had metastatic melanoma and were given first-line pembrolizumab or nivolumab plus ipilimumab as standard of care in the United Kingdom. To identify early correlates of response, the study profiled peripheral T cell receptor repertoires in patients with metastatic melanoma before and after one cycle of checkpoint inhibitor therapy. The training cohort was made up of consecutive patients, while a further independent group of patients from the same centre was pooled to form an external validation set. Summary of the overall study and its limitations: Unlike progressors, patients who went on to achieve disease control showed a bifurcated reorganization of the PBMC repertoire at W3, with either increased clonality or increased diversity. The relatively small sample size was acknowledged as something that could potentially limit how far the results can be generalized. Whether the T cell clones driving repertoire changes were melanoma-specific or reflected general immune activation could not be determined in the study.

CDR1 SGHDT and CDR2 YYEEEE are derived from the germline V gene. From its cysteine to its phenylalanine, the CDR3 spans 17 amino acids. The entry retains the CDR3 DNA only, 51 bases that are in frame from base 1. At the junction V is shortened by 4 bases and J by 2 bases, with 18 bases in between. In regard to this clone: The target of this receptor is not known. Per-base quality was not reported, and no clone a single base away is much larger than it.

The time point label, as the study defines it: week 3, after first cycle of checkpoint inhibitor. Blood samples were collected before treatment (T0) and at week 3 (W3), after the first cycle of checkpoint blockade. Except for a couple of patients with rapid clinical progression, response was assessed 12 weeks after the first infusion by RECIST 1.1; disease control meant complete response, partial response or stable disease. Any patient who had received prior systemic cancer treatment, was on concomitant immunosuppressant therapy or had synchronous other active malignancies was excluded. TCR beta was sequenced in both bulk PBMC and plasma cell-free DNA in order to track circulating cells as well as T cell turnover. Lymphoprep and SepMate tubes were used to isolate PBMC from blood, and red cell lysis was then performed. QIAamp DNA Blood Mini kits were used to extract DNA from PBMC and from sorted T cell subsets.

Every bulk PBMC sample had a fixed 350 ng of DNA loaded. Following the manufacturer instructions, the immunoSEQ TCRb Assay kit was used to amplify TCR beta CDR3 sequences from genomic DNA. The KAPA Library Quantification Kit for Illumina platforms was used to quantify the pooled libraries by qPCR. Pooled libraries were sequenced on an Illumina NextSeq 500, clustered at about 0.55-1.2 pM. As for the original processing: Analysis of the TCR data relied on immunoSEQ ANALYZER and the R LymphoSeq package. A rearrangement efficiency score was calculated as productive divided by the sum of productive and non-productive CDR3 sequences. Clonality was measured with the Gini coefficient and diversity with the Renyi index at alpha=1, and both measures were compared pairwise between timepoints within each patient. In LymphoSeq, clonal relatedness was computed using an edit distance of 3, and repertoire similarity was computed using the Bhattacharyya coefficient. To classify response, a linear discriminant analysis based on week-3 changes in clonality and diversity was built with the R MASS and caret packages. Imported from immuneACCESS, the table was reduced by TCRdb to in-frame sequences with V and J called. These copies leave out some clones; in studies compared against another copy, an unresolved V gene accounts for under half, and the cause of the remainder is not known. The V and J calls and the clone size are those of that table, but D and trimming were determined from the DNA. The table for this sample lists roughly 30,000 clones; 75% to 90% of them were counted only once. Clones ranked in the top ten supply 10% of the sample.

Sequenced material: blood, taken from a patient treated with checkpoint blockade. In this chain, TRBV5-6 is recombined with TRBJ2-2, with a tentative D gene TRBD2 over 5 matching bases. The sequence came from a human donor with melanoma. The CDR3 protein sequence reads: CASSPSAGRANTGELFF. The nucleotides read TGTGCCAGCAGCCCGAGCGCGGGTAGAGCAAACACCGGGGAGCTGTTTTTT.